What follows are 17 T cell receptor beta chains derived from one specimen sequenced in a study of CXCR3-negative and CXCR3-positive naive CD8 T cells. General study findings and limits: TRB CDR3 hydrophobicity was greater in CXCR3-positive naive cells than in CXCR3-negative naive cells.

These receptors have no known antigen. The TRB cDNA libraries were prepared by 5' RACE with UMI labels. Using the 5' RACE reads, TCRdb records one entry per CDR3 protein without DNA. The sample table sets out tens of thousands of distinct CDR3 sequences. Source material: naive CXCR3+ CD8+ T cells from blood. The sample's subset: CD45RO-CCR7+CD27+CD95- naive CD8+ T cells expressing CXCR3 (TNR3+). The source of these receptors is a human donor in good health. Some clones in this sample may be carry-over from other donors' samples.

The genes are TRBV7-2 and TRBJ2-1; TCRdb reports TRBD2, a call that lacks DNA to check it against. This CDR3 region has 16 residues. Germline V CDR1 and CDR2: SGHTA, FQGNSA. CDR3: CASSLNPGLAFHEQFF.

CDR3 sequence: CASSRRGRDEKLFF. The chain couples TRBV12-3 or TRBV12-4 to TRBJ1-4; without DNA, the TCRdb call of TRBD1 cannot be checked. The CDR3 runs 14 residues.

The chain is built from TRBV5-6 and TRBJ1-5; as DNA is missing, the TRBD1 call by TCRdb cannot be tested. The CDR3 totals 13 residues. Germline values: CDR1 SGHDT, CDR2 YYEEEE. The CDR3 loop reads CASSQGLNQPQHF.

The gene calls are TRBV7-2 and TRBJ1-2. The CDR3 has 15 residues. Germline V gene sequence: CDR1 SGHTA, CDR2 FQGNSA. The CDR3 protein is CASSLGDTRTYGYTF.

This rearrangement joins TRBV6-5 to TRBJ2-7; TCRdb's D gene call, TRBD1, goes unchecked for lack of DNA. The V gene's germline CDR1 is MNHEY and CDR2 SVGAGI. The CDR3 spans 11 residues. The CDR3 loop is CASSNGGQRDF.

This chain links TRBV20-1 with TRBJ2-3; with no DNA, the TCRdb D assignment of TRBD1 cannot be verified. CDR3 length: 15 residues. From germline, CDR1 is DFQATT and CDR2 SNEGSKA (reference sequence). CDR3 region: CSATLGSGGADTQYF.

V is TRBV4-3 and J is TRBJ2-7. CDR1 and CDR2 from the germline V gene are LGHNA and YSLEER. The CDR3 runs 15 residues. CDR3 loop: CASSQLRGDSYEQYF.

The CDR3 is CAISGPGTERYNEQFF. This rearrangement joins TRBV10-3 to TRBJ2-1; checking the TCRdb D call of TRBD1 is not possible without DNA. The CDR3 consists of 16 residues. CDR1 and CDR2 from the germline V gene are ENHRY and SYGVKD.

This rearrangement joins TRBV7-9 to TRBJ2-7; TCRdb names TRBD2, which stays unverified in the absence of DNA. There are 13 residues in the CDR3. Looked up from germline, CDR1 is SEHNR and CDR2 is FQNEAQ (reference sequence). CDR3 sequence reads: CASKGTSAYEQYF.

The gene calls are TRBV13 and TRBJ2-7; with no DNA, the TCRdb D assignment of TRBD2 cannot be verified. Germline lookup yields CDR1 PRHDT and CDR2 FYEKMQ (reference sequence). This CDR3 contains 15 residues. Here the CDR3 reads CASSLEAGGAYEQYF.

V is TRBV20-1 and J is TRBJ2-5; TCRdb lists TRBD1, though no DNA is available to test this call. Germline V CDR1 and CDR2: DFQATT, SNEGSKA (reference sequence). The CDR3 contains 16 residues. The CDR3: CSARVDEGGALGTQYF.

CDR3 amino acids: CATSRERQSSYEQYF. The chain links TRBV15 to TRBJ2-7. Germline CDR1 reads LNHNV; CDR2 reads YYDKDF (reference sequence). The CDR3 covers 15 residues.

The chain joins TRBV7-8 to TRBJ2-7; absent DNA, TCRdb's TRBD1 call cannot be checked. This CDR3 contains 14 residues. Germline V lookup: CDR1 SGHVS, CDR2 FQNEAQ. CDR3 sequence reads: CASTLPGQTYEQYF.

This CDR3 is CSARDYTTGELFF. The chain joins TRBV20-1 to TRBJ2-2. Germline V gene sequence: CDR1 DFQATT, CDR2 SNEGSKA (reference sequence). The CDR3 runs to 13 residues.

This rearrangement joins TRBV28 to TRBJ1-1; with no DNA, the TCRdb D assignment of TRBD1 cannot be verified. Germline assignment: CDR1 MDHEN and CDR2 SYDVKM. The length of the CDR3 is 13 residues. CDR3: CASRTASNTEAFF. The variable domain in full, with the rest retrieved from reference TRBV28 and TRBJ1-1, is DVKVTQSSRYLVKRTGEKVFLECVQDMDHENMFWYRQDPGLGLRLIYFSYDVKMKEKGDIPEGYSVSREKKERFSLILESASTNQTSMYLCASRTASNTEAFFGQGTRLTVV.

The genes are TRBV20-1 and TRBJ2-1; TCRdb proposes TRBD2, but this gene call is untestable without DNA. This CDR3 has 15 amino acids. CDR1 DFQATT and CDR2 SNEGSKA come from the germline V gene (reference sequence). CDR3 sequence: CSAHPGTSGSNEQFF.

This rearrangement joins TRBV7-2 to TRBJ2-1; TCRdb's assignment of TRBD1 cannot be checked, as there is no DNA. Germline CDR1 SGHTA, CDR2 FQGNSA. The length of the CDR3 is 15 residues. CDR3 region: CASSLPGVIYNEQFF.